This TCR beta chain was documented in a study of blood T cell repertoires in COVID-19. The CDR3 length is 19 residues. Per germline, CDR1 LGHNA and CDR2 YNFKEQ. V lost 0 bases to trimming and J lost 1 base, with 16 bases between them. Per the original methods: Counts of nucleated cells, estimated from reference gene primer amplification, were obtained. The method was immunoSEQ multiplex PCR; TCRdb's version includes in-frame clones alone and lacks a portion of them. V, J and clone size reflect that table, while D and trimming were determined from the DNA. The sample has around 300,000 clones; 80% to 90% are singletons.

The chain uses TRBV4-2 and TRBJ1-6; D not certain. Sequenced: PBMCs or T cells enriched from blood (not recorded which). The clonotype comes from a young man who had recovered from COVID-19. CDR3 loop: CASSQDVRSGPSYNSPLHF. The CDR3 DNA reads TGTGCCAGCAGCCAAGATGTGAGGAGCGGGCCGTCCTATAATTCACCCCTCCACTTT.